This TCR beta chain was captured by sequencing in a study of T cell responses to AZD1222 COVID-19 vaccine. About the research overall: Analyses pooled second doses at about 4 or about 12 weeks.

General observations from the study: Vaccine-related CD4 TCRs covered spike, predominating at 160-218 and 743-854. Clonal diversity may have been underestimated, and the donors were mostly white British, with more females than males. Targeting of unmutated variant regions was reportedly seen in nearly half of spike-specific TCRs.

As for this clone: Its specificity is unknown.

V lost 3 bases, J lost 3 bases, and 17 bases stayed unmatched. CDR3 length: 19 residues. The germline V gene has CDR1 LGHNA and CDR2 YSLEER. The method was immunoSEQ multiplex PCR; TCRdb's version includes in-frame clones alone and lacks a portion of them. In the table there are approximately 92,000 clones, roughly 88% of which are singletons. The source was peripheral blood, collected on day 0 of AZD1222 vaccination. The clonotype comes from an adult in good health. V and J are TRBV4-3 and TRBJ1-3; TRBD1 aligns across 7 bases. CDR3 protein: CASSQSVGFIGQDGNTIYF. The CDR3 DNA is TGCGCCAGCAGCCAGTCCGTGGGATTTATCGGACAGGATGGAAACACCATATATTTT.